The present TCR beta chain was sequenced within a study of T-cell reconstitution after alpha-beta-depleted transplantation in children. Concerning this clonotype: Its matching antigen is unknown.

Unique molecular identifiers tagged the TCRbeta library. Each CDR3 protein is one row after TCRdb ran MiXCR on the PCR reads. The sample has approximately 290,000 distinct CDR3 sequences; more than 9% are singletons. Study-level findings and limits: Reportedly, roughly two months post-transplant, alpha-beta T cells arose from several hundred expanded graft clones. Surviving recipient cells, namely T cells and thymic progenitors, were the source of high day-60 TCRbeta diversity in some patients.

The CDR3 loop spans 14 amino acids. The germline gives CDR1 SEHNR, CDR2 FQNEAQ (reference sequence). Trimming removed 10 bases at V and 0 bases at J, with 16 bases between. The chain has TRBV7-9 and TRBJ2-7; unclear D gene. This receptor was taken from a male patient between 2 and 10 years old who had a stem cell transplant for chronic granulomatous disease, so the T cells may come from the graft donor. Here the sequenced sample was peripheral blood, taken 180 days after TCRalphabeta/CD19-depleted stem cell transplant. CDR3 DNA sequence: TGTGCCACTAGACCGTACTTTAGCTCCTACGAGCAGTACTTC. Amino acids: CATRPYFSSYEQYF. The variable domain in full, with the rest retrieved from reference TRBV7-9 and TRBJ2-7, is DTGVSQNPRHKITKRGQNVTFRCDPISEHNRLYWYRQTLGQGPEFLTYFQNEAQLEKSRLLSDRFSAERPKGSFSTLEIQRTEQGDSAMYLCATRPYFSSYEQYFGPGTRLTVT.